The clone carrying this TCR beta chain has just a few counts. Investigators performed immunoSEQ version v3.0 at survey level. TCRdb's copy holds only in-frame clones and misses some; the assay was immunoSEQ multiplex PCR. This table has tens of thousands of clones, around 80% appearing once. V lost 0 bases and J 7 bases, leaving 9 bases between the germline ends. Germline V lookup: CDR1 SGHDN, CDR2 FVKESK. The CDR3 loop spans 13 amino acids. The data originate from a study of long-term antiretroviral therapy in people with HIV. The sequence derives from a young man with HIV. The starting material was unsorted PBMCs, obtained 0.6 years after starting antiretroviral therapy. The rearrangement links TRBV14 to TRBJ1-2; D is unclear. In DNA form, the CDR3 reads TGTGCCAGCAGCCAAGACCCCCGGGGTGGCTACACCTTC. Translated, it gives CASSQDPRGGYTF.